Below, 25 T cell receptor beta chains from the same sample are listed, as sequenced in a study of OX40 agonist ivuxolimab in advanced cancers. The assay was immunoSEQ multiplex PCR, and TCRdb's table has in-frame clones only and misses some. The data show tens of thousands of clones, 70% to 90% seen once. This sample comprised CD4+ or CD8+ T cells sorted from blood, obtained in a trial of the OX40 agonist ivuxolimab. The receptor source for this set is an adult with an advanced solid tumor such as melanoma, head and neck, liver or kidney cancer.

The CDR3 sequence is CASSLSSAGANQPQHF. The CDR3 DNA is TGTGCCAGCAGCTTAAGCTCGGCAGGGGCCAATCAGCCCCAGCATTTT. The rearrangement links TRBV11-2 to TRBJ1-5, with D possibly matching TRBD1 (6 bases). This CDR3 comprises 16 residues. Germline CDR1 reads SGHAT; CDR2 reads FQNNGV. Trimming shortened V by 2 bases and J by 3 bases, and 14 bases separated the two germline ends.

This clone was recorded only once. The rearrangement joins TRBV9 to TRBJ2-6; the D gene is possibly TRBD2 (5 bases). There are 15 residues in the CDR3. Trimming stripped 4 bases from V and 2 bases from J, with 10 bases between. Germline values: CDR1 SGDLS, CDR2 YYNGEE. CDR3 residues: CASSPRGAGANVLTF. CDR3 nucleotide sequence: TGTGCCAGCAGCCCCCGGGGTGCTGGGGCCAACGTCCTGACTTTC.

This chain joins TRBV18 and TRBJ1-2, with unresolved D. This CDR3 contains 14 residues. Germline CDR1 KGHSH, CDR2 LQKENI. V gave up 1 base and J gave up 7 bases, with 13 bases separating them. In DNA form, the CDR3 reads TGTGCCAGCTCACCACTATTAAGGGAGGGTGGCTACACCTTC. Translating it yields CASSPLLREGGYTF.

The chain recombines TRBV7-2 with TRBJ2-7, with D perhaps matching TRBD1 or TRBD2 (5 bases each). Germline V gene sequence: CDR1 SGHTA, CDR2 FQGNSA. Between the trimmed V and J ends, which lost 3 bases and 2 bases, there was a span of 14 bases. The CDR3 extends over 15 amino acids. The CDR3 nucleotides read TGTGCCAGCAGCTTTACGGGGACCGAGACCTACGAGCAGTACTTC. Its protein is CASSFTGTETYEQYF.

This clone appeared a single time. The chain recombines TRBV6-6 with TRBJ1-5; TRBD1 matches at 11 bases. The trim removed 6 bases at V and 3 bases at J, leaving 7 bases unmatched. CDR3 length: 16 amino acids. Germline V gene lookup returns CDR1 MNHNY and CDR2 SVGAGI (reference sequence). CDR3 DNA sequence: TGTGCCAGCAGCCAAAGGGACAGGGGGAACAATCAGCCCCAGCATTTT. Translated: CASSQRDRGNNQPQHF.

This chain links TRBV28 with TRBJ2-1; 8 bases line up with TRBD1. The CDR3 runs 14 residues. After removal of 6 bases from V and 5 bases from J, the junction contained 6 bases not matched to a gene. Per germline, CDR1 MDHEN and CDR2 SYDVKM. CDR3 amino acids: CASRSTGANNEQFF. CDR3 in DNA: TGTGCCAGCAGGTCGACAGGGGCAAACAATGAGCAGTTCTTC.

The V call is TRBV6-5, the J call TRBJ2-4, with 10 bases identical to TRBD1. Looked up from germline, CDR1 is MNHEY and CDR2 is SVGAGI. The V gene end was trimmed by 0 bases and the J gene end by 4 bases; junction bases not matched to a gene: 0. The CDR3 runs to 15 residues. The CDR3 bases are TGTGCCAGCAGTTACTCGGGACAGGGGAAAAACATTCAGTACTTC. Translating gives CASSYSGQGKNIQYF.

Here the CDR3 reads CASSKAGQENTGELFF. The CDR3 bases are TGTGCCAGTAGTAAGGCGGGACAGGAAAACACCGGGGAGCTGTTTTTT. V usage is TRBV19 and J usage is TRBJ2-2; 8 bases are shared with TRBD1. Germline CDR1 is LNHDA and CDR2 is SQIVND (reference sequence). The CDR3 contains 16 residues. V dropped 4 bases and J dropped 2; count of bases not matched to a gene: 6. Full variable domain (remainder filled in from reference TRBV19 and TRBJ2-2): DGGITQSPKYLFRKEGQNVTLSCEQNLNHDAMYWYRQDPGQGLRLIYYSQIVNDFQKGDIAEGYSVSREKKESFPLTVTSAQKNPTAFYLCASSKAGQENTGELFFGEGSRLTVL.

The chain recombines TRBV7-2 with TRBJ1-1; no definite D call. Germline lookup yields CDR1 SGHTA and CDR2 FQGNSA. Trimming shortened V by 5 bases and J by 1 base, and 11 bases separated the two germline ends. The CDR3 loop spans 14 amino acids. The DNA of the CDR3 is TGTGCCAGCAGCCCCCCCCGCGGGAACACTGAAGCTTTCTTT. As protein: CASSPPRGNTEAFF.

The chain carries TRBV5-6 and TRBJ1-5, with TRBD1 as a possible D gene (6 bases). The CDR3 has 15 amino acids. CDR1 is SGHDT, CDR2 YYEEEE, per germline. Between the trimmed V and J ends, which lost 4 bases and 3 bases, there was a span of 14 bases. CDR3 coding DNA: TGTGCCAGCAGCCCTGGCACGGGGGCCAATCAGCCCCAGCATTTT. It codes for CASSPGTGANQPQHF. Full variable domain (outside the CDR3, taken from reference TRBV5-6 and TRBJ1-5): DAGVTQSPTHLIKTRGQQVTLRCSPKSGHDTVSWYQQALGQGPQFIFQYYEEEERQRGNFPDRFSGHQFPNYSSELNVNALLLGDSALYLCASSPGTGANQPQHFGDGTRLSIL.

The genes are TRBV6-1 and TRBJ1-5, with TRBD1 matching over 7 bases. The J segment lost 0 bases and the V segment lost 3 bases, leaving 17 bases of the junction unmatched. The CDR3 is 20 amino acids. Per germline, CDR1 MNHNS and CDR2 SASEGT. The CDR3: CASSDGHGRGSQNSNQPQHF. CDR3 DNA sequence: TGTGCCAGCAGTGACGGACATGGCAGGGGGTCCCAAAATAGCAATCAGCCCCAGCATTTT.

The genes are TRBV4-1 and TRBJ1-2, with D possibly being TRBD1 (5 bases). Trimming removed 2 bases at V and 7 bases at J, with 17 bases between. Germline V gene sequence: CDR1 MGHRA, CDR2 YSYEKL. This CDR3 has 15 amino acids. In nucleotides, the CDR3 is TGCGCCAGCAGCCAAAGGGAGGGGTTCATGGCTGGCTACACCTTC. It yields the protein CASSQREGFMAGYTF.

The chain uses TRBV5-1 and TRBJ2-7; TRBD2 matches at 11 bases. J lost 2 bases, V lost 5 bases, and 0 bases had no gene match. Germline V gives CDR1 SGHRS, CDR2 YFSETQ. The CDR3 has 13 residues. The CDR3 protein is CASRTSGAYEQYF. CDR3 bases: TGCGCCAGCAGGACTAGCGGGGCCTACGAGCAGTACTTC.

This chain connects TRBV9 to TRBJ2-1; 8 positions match TRBD2. The CDR3 is 16 residues long. The germline V gene encodes CDR1 SGDLS and CDR2 YYNGEE. With V trimmed by 0 bases and J by 8 bases, 10 bases remained unmatched. CDR3 region: CASSVAFGRASDEQFF. The CDR3 nucleotides are TGTGCCAGCAGCGTAGCCTTCGGGAGGGCCTCGGATGAGCAGTTCTTC.

V gene TRBV11-3 combines with J gene TRBJ2-2; maybe TRBD2 (7 bases). Trimming cost V 3 bases and J 6 bases, with 17 bases left between them. CDR1 is SGHNT, CDR2 YENEEA, per germline. The CDR3 loop spans 16 amino acids. The DNA of the CDR3 is TGTGCCAGCAGCTTCGGGGGGCTGGGTGTCGCCGGGGAGCTGTTTTTT. The encoded protein is CASSFGGLGVAGELFF.

This sequence joins TRBV5-1 and TRBJ2-6; D might be TRBD1 (6 bases). CDR3 length equals 18 residues. Trimming took off 4 bases at V and 0 bases at J, with 17 bases between the two ends. Germline CDR1 reads SGHRS; CDR2 reads YFSETQ. The CDR3 DNA reads TGCGCCAGCAGCCTCGGACAGTTACTTGGCTCTGGGGCCAACGTCCTGACTTTC. Translated, it gives CASSLGQLLGSGANVLTF.

This clone was seen a handful of times. The chain links TRBV11-3 to TRBJ2-2, with D unresolved. The CDR3 sequence is 13 residues long. The germline V gene has CDR1 SGHNT and CDR2 YENEEA. Trimming stripped 3 bases from V and 1 base from J, with 3 bases between. CDR3 sequence reads: CASSFMNTGELFF. Here the CDR3 DNA reads TGTGCCAGCAGCTTCATGAACACCGGGGAGCTGTTTTTT.

The chain combines TRBV5-1 with TRBJ2-1, with 10 bases fitting TRBD2. Germline trimming cut 0 bases from V and 7 bases from J; bases unmatched to any gene: 7. The CDR3 contains 16 residues. CDR1 is SGHRS, CDR2 YFSETQ, per germline. Written as DNA, the CDR3 is TGCGCCAGCAGCTTGGGTTCTAGCGGGAGTAAAAATGAGCAGTTCTTC. Translating it yields CASSLGSSGSKNEQFF.

The genes are TRBV28 and TRBJ1-1; D gene uncertain. Germline loops: CDR1 MDHEN, CDR2 SYDVKM. The V and J ends lost 5 bases and 0 bases respectively, with 7 bases between them. The CDR3 runs to 13 residues. CDR3 loop: CASSPILNTEAFF. The CDR3 DNA sequence: TGTGCCAGCAGTCCGATCCTGAACACTGAAGCTTTCTTT.

The chain has TRBV7-9 and TRBJ2-3; tentative D call: TRBD2 (6 bases). The CDR3 contains 17 residues. The germline CDR1 and CDR2 sequences are SEHNR and FQNEAQ (reference sequence). V shed 5 bases and J shed 1 base, with 19 bases lying between them. Here the CDR3 reads CASSLLGAGSRTDTQYF. The CDR3 region has the DNA TGTGCCAGCAGCCTACTCGGGGCGGGAAGTCGCACAGATACGCAGTATTTT.

DNA of the CDR3: TGTGCCAGCAGTCCGGACACGATAGAGACCCAGTACTTC. The encoded protein is CASSPDTIETQYF. The chain recombines TRBV5-4 with TRBJ2-5; a weak D match, TRBD1 (5 bases). V lost 5 bases, J lost 4 bases, and 12 bases lay in between. The length of the CDR3 is 13 residues. CDR1 is SGHNT, CDR2 YYREEE, per germline (reference sequence).

This chain connects TRBV6-1 to TRBJ2-3; no clear D gene. Germline V gene lookup returns CDR1 MNHNS and CDR2 SASEGT. The CDR3 sequence is 12 residues long. Between the trimmed V and J ends, which lost 2 bases and 6 bases, there was a span of 6 bases. The CDR3 loop reads CASSETWDTQYF. Written as DNA, the CDR3 is TGTGCCAGCAGTGAAACGTGGGATACGCAGTATTTT.

The V call is TRBV6-4, the J call TRBJ2-1, with 11 bases lining up with TRBD2. In germline, CDR1 is MRHNA, CDR2 SNTAGT. Unmatched junction bases numbered 8, after V lost 1 base and J lost 0 bases. The CDR3 consists of 19 residues. The CDR3 sequence is CASSDLASGGQSSYNEQFF. The CDR3 region has the DNA TGTGCCAGCAGTGACTTGGCTAGCGGGGGGCAAAGCTCCTACAATGAGCAGTTCTTC.

In its sample, this clone was seen once. The V gene is TRBV4-2, the J gene TRBJ2-2, with a weak D call TRBD1 (5 bases). The CDR3 covers 15 residues. CDR1 LGHNA and CDR2 YNFKEQ come from the germline V gene. V lost 0 bases to trimming and J lost 1 base, with 6 bases between them. The CDR3 DNA is TGTGCCAGCAGCCAAGAAGACAGGAACACCGGGGAGCTGTTTTTT. Translation gives CASSQEDRNTGELFF.

The chain employs TRBV5-1 and TRBJ2-2, with 12 positions matching TRBD2. The CDR3 spans 15 residues. CDR1 and CDR2 from the germline V gene are SGHRS and YFSETQ. V dropped 3 bases and J dropped 4; count of bases not matched to a gene: 1. CDR3 protein: CASSSLAGGTGELFF. The CDR3 nucleotides read TGCGCCAGCAGCTCACTAGCGGGAGGCACCGGGGAGCTGTTTTTT.